This TCR beta chain was retrieved from a study of T-cell memory formation after mild COVID-19. Study as a whole: There were largely donor-specific TCR clusters.

One entry per CDR3 protein results from TCRdb running MiXCR on the 5' RACE reads. Of about 160,000 distinct CDR3 sequences in the sample, around 30% are singletons; the top ten hold more than 10%. This clonotype occurred a few times. What it binds is unknown. Study-wide results and limits: Detection of some responders pre-infection suggested pre-existing cross-reactive memory T cells participated.

Specimen: PBMCs or a T cell subset sorted from them (not recorded which). The clonotype comes from an adult woman who had mild COVID-19 (a few samples of this study predate the infection). Cell type and time point are not known.

The CDR3 protein is CASSFDRGTYEQYF. The CDR3 DNA reads as TGTGCCAGCAGCTTCGACAGGGGAACCTACGAGCAGTACTTC. This chain uses TRBV7-9 with TRBJ2-7; TRBD1 agrees at 8 bases. Looked up from germline, CDR1 is SEHNR and CDR2 is FQNEAQ (reference sequence). Germline trimming cut 3 bases from V and 2 bases from J; bases unmatched to any gene: 3. This CDR3 is built from 14 residues.